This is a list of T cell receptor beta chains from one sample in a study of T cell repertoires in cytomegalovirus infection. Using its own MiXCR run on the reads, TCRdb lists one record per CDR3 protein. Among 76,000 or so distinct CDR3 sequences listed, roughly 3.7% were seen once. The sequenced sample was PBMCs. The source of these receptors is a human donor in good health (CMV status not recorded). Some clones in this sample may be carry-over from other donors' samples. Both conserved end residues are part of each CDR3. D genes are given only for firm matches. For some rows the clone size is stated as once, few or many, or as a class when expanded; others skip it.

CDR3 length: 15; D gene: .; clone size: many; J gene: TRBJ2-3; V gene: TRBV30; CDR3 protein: CAWKQGGTGTDTQYF; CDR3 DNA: TGTGCCTGGAAACAGGGGGGGACGGGCACAGATACGCAGTATTTT
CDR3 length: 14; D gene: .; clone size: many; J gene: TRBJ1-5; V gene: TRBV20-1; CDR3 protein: CSAGTGDSNQPQHF; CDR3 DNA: TGCAGTGCTGGGACGGGCGATAGCAATCAGCCCCAGCATTTT
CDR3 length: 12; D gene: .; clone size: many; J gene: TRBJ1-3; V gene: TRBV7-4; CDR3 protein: CASSDLGNTIYF; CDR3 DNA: TGTGCCAGCAGCGACCTTGGAAACACCATATATTTT
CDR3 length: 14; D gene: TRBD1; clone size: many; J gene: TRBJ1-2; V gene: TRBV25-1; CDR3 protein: CASSSGQGVNGYTF; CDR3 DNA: TGTGCCAGCAGTAGCGGGCAGGGGGTGAATGGCTACACCTTC
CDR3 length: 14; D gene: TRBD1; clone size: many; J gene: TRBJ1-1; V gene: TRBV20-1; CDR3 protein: CSARVQGGSTEAFF; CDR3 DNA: TGCAGTGCTAGAGTACAGGGGGGGAGCACTGAAGCTTTCTTT
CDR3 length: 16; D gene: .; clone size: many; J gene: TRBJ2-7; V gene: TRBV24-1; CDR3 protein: CATSDKADRSSYEQYF; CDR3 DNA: TGTGCCACCAGTGACAAGGCGGACAGAAGCTCCTACGAGCAGTACTTC
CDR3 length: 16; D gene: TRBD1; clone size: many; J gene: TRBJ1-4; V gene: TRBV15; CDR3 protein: CATSSTPGTENEKLFF; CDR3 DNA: TGTGCCACCAGCAGTACTCCCGGGACAGAAAATGAAAAACTGTTTTTT
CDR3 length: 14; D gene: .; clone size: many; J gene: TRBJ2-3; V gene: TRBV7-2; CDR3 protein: CASRTHPPTDTQYF; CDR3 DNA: TGTGCCAGCAGGACGCACCCACCCACAGATACGCAGTATTTT
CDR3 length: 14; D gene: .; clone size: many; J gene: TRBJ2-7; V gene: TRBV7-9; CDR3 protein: CASSSPIGGYEQYF; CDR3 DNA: TGTGCCAGCAGCTCCCCAATCGGCGGCTACGAGCAGTACTTC
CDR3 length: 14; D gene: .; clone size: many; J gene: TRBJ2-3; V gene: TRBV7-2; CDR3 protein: CASSLNRGGDTQYF; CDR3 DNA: TGTGCCAGCAGCCTGAACAGGGGAGGAGATACGCAGTATTTT
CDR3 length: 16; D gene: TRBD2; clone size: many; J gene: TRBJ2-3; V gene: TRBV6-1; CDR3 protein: CASSLSSGTLGDTQYF; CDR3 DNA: TGTGCCAGCAGTCTGTCTAGCGGTACCTTAGGAGATACGCAGTATTTT
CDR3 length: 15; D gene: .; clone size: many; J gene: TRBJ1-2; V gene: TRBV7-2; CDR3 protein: CASLPPGAANYGYTF; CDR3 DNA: TGTGCCAGCCTCCCCCCGGGGGCGGCTAACTATGGCTACACCTTC
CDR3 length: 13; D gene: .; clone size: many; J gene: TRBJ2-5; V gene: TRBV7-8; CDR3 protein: CASSLFVEETQYF; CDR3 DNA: TGTGCCAGCAGCTTATTTGTCGAGGAGACCCAGTACTTC
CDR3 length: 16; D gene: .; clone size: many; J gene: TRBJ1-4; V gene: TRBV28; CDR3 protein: CASTPGTGLDNEKLFF; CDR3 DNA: TGTGCCAGCACCCCAGGAACAGGGCTTGATAATGAAAAACTGTTTTTT
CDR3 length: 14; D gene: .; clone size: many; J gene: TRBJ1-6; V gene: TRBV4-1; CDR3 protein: CASSQEAGTSPLHF; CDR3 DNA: TGCGCCAGCAGCCAAGAAGCAGGGACTTCACCCCTCCACTTT
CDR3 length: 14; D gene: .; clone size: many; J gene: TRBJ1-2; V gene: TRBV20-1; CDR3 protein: CSGAVVTGNYGYTF; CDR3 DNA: TGCAGTGGAGCAGTCGTAACAGGGAACTATGGCTACACCTTC
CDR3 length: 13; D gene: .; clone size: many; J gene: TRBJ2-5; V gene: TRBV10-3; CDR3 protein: CAISESGPATQYF; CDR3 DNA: TGTGCCATCAGTGAGTCCGGCCCGGCGACCCAGTACTTC
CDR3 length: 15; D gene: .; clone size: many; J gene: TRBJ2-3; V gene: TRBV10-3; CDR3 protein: CAISPGPPKTDTQYF; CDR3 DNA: TGTGCCATCAGTCCGGGACCCCCTAAGACAGATACGCAGTATTTT
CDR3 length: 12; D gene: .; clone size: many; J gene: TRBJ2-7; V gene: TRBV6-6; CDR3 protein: CASSYGAVEQYF; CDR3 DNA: TGTGCCAGCAGTTACGGCGCAGTCGAGCAGTACTTC
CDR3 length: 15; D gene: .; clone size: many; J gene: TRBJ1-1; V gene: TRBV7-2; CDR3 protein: CASSLQGRASTEAFF; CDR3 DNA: TGTGCCAGCAGCTTACAGGGGAGGGCGAGCACTGAAGCTTTCTTT
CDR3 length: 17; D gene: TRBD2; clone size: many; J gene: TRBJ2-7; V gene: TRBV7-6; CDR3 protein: CASSLESPSGYSYEQYF; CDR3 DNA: TGTGCCAGCAGCTTAGAGTCGCCTAGCGGATACTCCTACGAGCAGTACTTC
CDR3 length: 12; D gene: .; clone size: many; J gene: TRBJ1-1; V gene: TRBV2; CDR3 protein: CASSGPGPEAFF; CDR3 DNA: TGTGCCAGCTCCGGACCGGGCCCTGAAGCTTTCTTT
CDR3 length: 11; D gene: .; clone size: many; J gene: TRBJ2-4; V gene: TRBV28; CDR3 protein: CASSFRGTQYF; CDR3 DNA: TGTGCCAGCAGTTTTCGGGGGACACAGTACTTC
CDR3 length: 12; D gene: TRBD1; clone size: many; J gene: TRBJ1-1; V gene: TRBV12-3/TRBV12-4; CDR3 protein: CASTDPQGTLFF; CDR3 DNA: TGTGCCAGCACCGACCCACAGGGGACGCTATTCTTT
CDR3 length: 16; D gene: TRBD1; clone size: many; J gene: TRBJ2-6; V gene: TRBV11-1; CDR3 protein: CASSPGTGLGANVLTF; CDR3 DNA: TGTGCCAGCAGCCCAGGGACAGGGTTAGGGGCCAACGTCCTGACTTTC
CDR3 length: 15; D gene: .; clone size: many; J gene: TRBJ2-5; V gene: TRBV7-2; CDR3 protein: CASSLGDTSQETQYF; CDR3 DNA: TGTGCCAGCAGCTTAGGGGACACGTCCCAAGAGACCCAGTACTTC
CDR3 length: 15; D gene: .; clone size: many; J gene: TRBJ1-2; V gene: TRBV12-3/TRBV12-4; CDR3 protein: CASSHRRGKNYGYTF; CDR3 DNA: TGTGCCAGCAGCCACCGAAGGGGGAAAAACTATGGCTACACCTTC
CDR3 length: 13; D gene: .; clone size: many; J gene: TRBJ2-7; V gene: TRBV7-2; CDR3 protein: CASSLDPTYEQYF; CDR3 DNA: TGTGCCAGCAGCTTAGATCCCACCTACGAGCAGTACTTC
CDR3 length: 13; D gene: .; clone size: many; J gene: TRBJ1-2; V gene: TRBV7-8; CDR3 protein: CASSLAGKGGYTF; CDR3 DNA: TGTGCCAGCAGCTTAGCGGGGAAGGGTGGCTACACCTTC
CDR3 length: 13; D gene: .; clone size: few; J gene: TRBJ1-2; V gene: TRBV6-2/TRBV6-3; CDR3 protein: CAKTGRVKPASTF; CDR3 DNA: TGTGCCAAGACAGGCCGAGTAAAACCGGCTAGCACCTTC
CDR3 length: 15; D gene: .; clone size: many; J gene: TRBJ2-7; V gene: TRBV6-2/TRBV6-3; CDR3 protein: CASSHPGTRKDEQYF; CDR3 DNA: TGTGCCAGCAGCCACCCCGGGACACGCAAGGACGAGCAGTACTTC
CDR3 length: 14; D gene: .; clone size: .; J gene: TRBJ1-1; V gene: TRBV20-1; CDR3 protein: CSASLIVVNTEAFF; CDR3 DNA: TGCAGTGCTAGTTTAATAGTGGTGAACACTGAAGCTTTCTTT
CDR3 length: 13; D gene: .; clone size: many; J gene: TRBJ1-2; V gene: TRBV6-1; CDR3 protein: CASSLNENYGYTF; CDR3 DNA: TGTGCCAGCAGTCTCAACGAGAACTATGGCTACACCTTC
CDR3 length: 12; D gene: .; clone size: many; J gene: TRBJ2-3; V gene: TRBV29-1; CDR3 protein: CSVVDRRDTQYF; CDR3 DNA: TGCAGCGTTGTCGACAGGCGGGATACGCAGTATTTT
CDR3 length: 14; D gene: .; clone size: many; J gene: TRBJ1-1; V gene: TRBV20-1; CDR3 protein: CSLLEPGGDTEAFF; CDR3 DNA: TGCAGCCTTCTGGAACCTGGGGGGGACACTGAAGCTTTCTTT
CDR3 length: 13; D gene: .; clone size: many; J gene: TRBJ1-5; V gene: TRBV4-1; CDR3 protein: CASSHPRDNVQHF; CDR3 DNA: TGCGCCAGCAGCCACCCGCGGGACAACGTACAGCATTTT
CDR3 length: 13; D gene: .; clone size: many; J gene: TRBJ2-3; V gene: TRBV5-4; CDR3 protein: CASSPTHTDTQYF; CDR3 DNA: TGTGCCAGCAGCCCAACGCACACAGATACGCAGTATTTT
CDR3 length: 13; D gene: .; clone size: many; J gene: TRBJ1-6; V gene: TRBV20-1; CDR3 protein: CSARGAYDSPLHF; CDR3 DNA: TGCAGTGCTAGAGGGGCCTACGATTCACCCCTCCACTTT
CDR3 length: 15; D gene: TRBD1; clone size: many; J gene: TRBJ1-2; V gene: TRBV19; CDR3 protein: CASREPGQGAGGYTF; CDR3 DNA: TGTGCCAGTAGGGAACCGGGACAGGGGGCAGGAGGCTACACCTTC
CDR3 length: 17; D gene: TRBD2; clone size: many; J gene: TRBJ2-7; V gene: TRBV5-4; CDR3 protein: CASSKGLVLIGEEEQYF; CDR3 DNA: TGTGCCAGCAGTAAAGGACTAGTCCTCATCGGCGAGGAAGAACAGTACTTC
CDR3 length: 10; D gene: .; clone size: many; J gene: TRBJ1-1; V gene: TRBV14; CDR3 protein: CASGTRRSFF; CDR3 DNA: TGTGCCAGCGGGACACGTCGATCTTTCTTT
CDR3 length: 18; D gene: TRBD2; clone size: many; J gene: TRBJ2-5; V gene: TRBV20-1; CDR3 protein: CSAEFLGTSGGRPWTQYF; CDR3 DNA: TGCAGTGCTGAGTTTCTTGGGACTAGCGGGGGGCGACCGTGGACCCAGTACTTC
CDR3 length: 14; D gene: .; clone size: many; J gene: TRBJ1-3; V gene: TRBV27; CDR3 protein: CASSGAGTGNTIYF; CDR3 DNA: TGTGCCAGCAGTGGGGCCGGGACTGGAAACACCATATATTTT
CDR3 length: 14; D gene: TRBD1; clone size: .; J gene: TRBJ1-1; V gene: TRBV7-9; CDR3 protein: CASSLAAGGTEAFF; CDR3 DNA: TGTGCCAGCAGCTTAGCAGCAGGGGGAACTGAAGCTTTCTTT
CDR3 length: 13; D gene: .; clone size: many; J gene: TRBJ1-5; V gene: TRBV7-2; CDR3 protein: CASRQNREQPQHF; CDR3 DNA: TGTGCCAGCAGGCAAAACAGGGAACAGCCCCAGCATTTT
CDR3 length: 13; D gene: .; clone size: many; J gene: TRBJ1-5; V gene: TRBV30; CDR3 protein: CAWSSGVSQPQHF; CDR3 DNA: TGTGCCTGGAGCTCAGGGGTTTCTCAGCCCCAGCATTTT
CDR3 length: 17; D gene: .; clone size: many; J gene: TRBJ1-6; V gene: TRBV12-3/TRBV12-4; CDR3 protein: CASSSYGSTVKFWPLHF; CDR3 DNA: TGTGCCAGCAGTTCCTACGGCTCGACAGTAAAATTTTGGCCCCTCCACTTT
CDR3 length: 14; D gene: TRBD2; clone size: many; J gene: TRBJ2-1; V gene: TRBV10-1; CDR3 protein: CASRAGTSNDEQFF; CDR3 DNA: TGCGCCAGCAGAGCCGGGACTAGCAACGATGAGCAGTTCTTC
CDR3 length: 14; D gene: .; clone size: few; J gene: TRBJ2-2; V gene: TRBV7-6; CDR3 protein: CASSLSRGAGELFF; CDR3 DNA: TGTGCCAGCAGCTTATCCAGGGGGGCCGGGGAGCTGTTTTTT
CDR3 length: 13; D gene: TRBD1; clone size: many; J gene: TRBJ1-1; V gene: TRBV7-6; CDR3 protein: CASSLDRGGEAFF; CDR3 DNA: TGTGCCAGCAGCTTAGACAGGGGAGGAGAAGCTTTCTTT
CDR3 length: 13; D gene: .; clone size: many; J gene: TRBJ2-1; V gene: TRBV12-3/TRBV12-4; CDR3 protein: CASSPIPGTPQFF; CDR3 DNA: TGTGCCAGCAGCCCAATTCCCGGGACACCGCAGTTCTTC